The 20 T cell receptor beta chains below were found in one sample sequenced in a study of shared clonotypes between healthy human individuals. Repertoires were generated with immunoSEQ multiplex PCR, while TCRdb's copy carries only in-frame clones and drops some. The profile covers some 1.5 million clones, with around 95% appearing a single time and about 1% taken by the ten largest. Sequenced: naive CD4+ T cells sorted from blood. Described subset: CD45RA+ positively selected. These receptors were obtained from a young man in good health.

The chain recombines TRBV7-9 with TRBJ2-1; TRBD1 might be the D (6 bases). Germline-derived CDR1 and CDR2 are SEHNR and FQNEAQ (reference sequence). CDR3 size: 12 residues. Trimming left V 1 base short and J 9 bases short, with 7 bases between. The CDR3 here is CASSLVGAEQFF. The CDR3 bases are TGTGCCAGCAGCTTAGTGGGGGCTGAGCAGTTCTTC.

This clone has just one count. J is TRBJ2-7 and V is TRBV5-1, with D perhaps TRBD1 or TRBD2 (6 bases each). Trimming removed 3 bases at V and 2 bases at J, with 12 bases between. This CDR3 has 14 amino acids. Germline CDR1 is SGHRS and CDR2 is YFSETQ. CDR3 coding DNA: TGCGCCAGCAGCTCCCCGGGGGCGACCTACGAGCAGTACTTC. As protein: CASSSPGATYEQYF.

The chain carries TRBV15 and TRBJ2-5, with D possibly TRBD1 on 5 matching bases. The V gene lost 3 bases and the J gene lost 4 bases, with 12 bases spanning the gap. The length of the CDR3 is 14 residues. In germline, CDR1 is LNHNV, CDR2 YYDKDF (reference sequence). The DNA for the CDR3 is TGTGCCACCAGCAGGCGCAGGGATTTAGAGACCCAGTACTTC. It is translated as CATSRRRDLETQYF.

The V and J genes are TRBV7-9 and TRBJ2-1; tentatively, D is TRBD2 (5 bases). This CDR3 has 17 residues. V was pared by 4 bases and J by 0 bases, with 16 bases between. CDR1 and CDR2 (germline): SEHNR, FQNEAQ (reference sequence). This chain's CDR3 is CASSSIVGAVSYNEQFF. The CDR3 nucleotides are TGTGCCAGCAGCTCGATCGTCGGAGCGGTCTCCTACAATGAGCAGTTCTTC.

This chain connects TRBV29-1 to TRBJ2-1; tentative D call: TRBD1 (5 bases). Germline loops: CDR1 SQVTM, CDR2 ANQGSEA. Trimming removed 5 bases at V and 2 bases at J, with 13 bases between. The CDR3 extends over 14 amino acids. CDR3 sequence reads: CSVLLDKPYNEQFF. The CDR3 bases are TGCAGCGTTTTACTGGACAAACCCTACAATGAGCAGTTCTTC.

CDR3 loop: CASSFIIWGAGYEQYF. The CDR3 DNA sequence: TGTGCCAGCAGCTTTATTATATGGGGGGCTGGGTACGAGCAGTACTTC. The V and J genes are TRBV7-2 and TRBJ2-7; D may be TRBD1 or TRBD2 (6 bases each). The CDR3 runs to 16 residues. The germline CDR1 and CDR2 sequences are SGHTA and FQGNSA. V dropped 3 bases and J dropped 4 bases, with 19 bases sitting between them.

V gene TRBV25-1 combines with J gene TRBJ2-3, with TRBD2 matching 8 bases. Unmatched junction bases numbered 7, after V lost 4 bases and J lost 4 bases. Germline CDR1 and CDR2: MGHDK and SYGVNS. The CDR3 is made up of 15 amino acids. The CDR3 spells CASSGASGGPDTQYF. The DNA of the CDR3 is TGTGCCAGCAGTGGGGCATCGGGAGGGCCAGATACGCAGTATTTT.

This clone was seen a single time. The V and J genes are TRBV7-9 and TRBJ2-7; 8 bases map to TRBD1. This CDR3 region has 16 residues. With V trimmed by 5 bases and J by 5 bases, 14 bases remained unmatched. Looked up from germline, CDR1 is SEHNR and CDR2 is FQNEAQ (reference sequence). Here the CDR3 reads CASSRYSGTGRNEQYF. In nucleotides, the CDR3 is TGTGCCAGCAGCCGTTATTCCGGGACAGGTCGGAACGAGCAGTACTTC. Full variable domain (outside the CDR3, taken from reference TRBV7-9 and TRBJ2-7): DTGVSQNPRHKITKRGQNVTFRCDPISEHNRLYWYRQTLGQGPEFLTYFQNEAQLEKSRLLSDRFSAERPKGSFSTLEIQRTEQGDSAMYLCASSRYSGTGRNEQYFGPGTRLTVT.

This clone was seen only once. The chain links TRBV2 to TRBJ1-1; 9 bases align to TRBD1. V lost 6 bases and J lost 5; bases outside the gene matches: 7. The CDR3 length is 14 residues. CDR1 and CDR2 from the germline V gene are SNHLY and FYNNEI. The CDR3 bases are TGTGCCAGCAGCGGACAGGGGAGCGGTACTGAAGCTTTCTTT. This translates into CASSGQGSGTEAFF.

The rearrangement links TRBV19 to TRBJ2-6, with 7 bases that match TRBD1. CDR3 length: 20 amino acids. Germline assignment: CDR1 LNHDA and CDR2 SQIVND (reference sequence). The J segment lost 0 bases and the V segment lost 0 bases, leaving 11 bases of the junction unmatched. The CDR3 nucleotides read TGTGCCAGTAGTATAGATCATTCCGGGACAGCCCGCTCTGGGGCCAACGTCCTGACTTTC. This sequence encodes CASSIDHSGTARSGANVLTF. The variable domain in full, with the rest retrieved from reference TRBV19 and TRBJ2-6, is DGGITQSPKYLFRKEGQNVTLSCEQNLNHDAMYWYRQDPGQGLRLIYYSQIVNDFQKGDIAEGYSVSREKKESFPLTVTSAQKNPTAFYLCASSIDHSGTARSGANVLTFGAGSRLTVL.

The V gene is TRBV18, the J gene TRBJ2-7; no definite D call. V dropped 3 bases and J dropped 0 bases, with 21 bases sitting between them. Germline V gene data show CDR1 as KGHSH and CDR2 as LQKENI. The CDR3 covers 18 residues. Here the CDR3 reads CASSPLPRSIDNSYEQYF. CDR3 DNA: TGTGCCAGCTCACCCCTTCCCCGTTCTATAGACAACTCCTACGAGCAGTACTTC.

This sequence joins TRBV2 and TRBJ1-3, with TRBD1 identical over 7 bases. There are 15 residues in the CDR3. The germline V gene encodes CDR1 SNHLY and CDR2 FYNNEI. Germline trimming cut 5 bases from V and 1 base from J; bases unmatched to any gene: 5. The CDR3 reads CASSIHRGSGNTIYF. The CDR3, as DNA: TGTGCCAGCAGTATCCACAGGGGTTCTGGAAACACCATATATTTT.

J is TRBJ1-1 and V is TRBV28; a possible D gene is TRBD1 (5 bases). Per the germline V gene, CDR1 is MDHEN and CDR2 is SYDVKM. The CDR3 sequence is 15 residues long. Deletions cut 6 bases from V and 0 bases from J, with 14 bases between. The CDR3 here is CASRPPGLMNTEAFF. DNA for the CDR3: TGTGCCAGCAGACCACCGGGACTGATGAACACTGAAGCTTTCTTT.

The chain carries TRBV7-2 and TRBJ2-1; D not resolved. Germline V gene data show CDR1 as SGHTA and CDR2 as FQGNSA. The CDR3 spans 16 residues. The V end lost 5 bases, the J end lost 6 bases, and 20 bases lay between the germline ends. The CDR3 DNA sequence: TGTGCCAGCAGCCCGTCTTTTGGGGTATCTCCCAATGAGCAGTTCTTC. It translates to CASSPSFGVSPNEQFF.

The V and J genes are TRBV2 and TRBJ2-7, with D maybe TRBD1 (6 bases). The CDR3 is 15 amino acids. The germline V gene encodes CDR1 SNHLY and CDR2 FYNNEI. The ends were cut back, 6 bases at V and 2 bases at J, with 17 bases in the middle. The CDR3 DNA reads as TGTGCCAGCAGAGTTACCGGGACATTGCCCTACGAGCAGTACTTC. Translation: CASRVTGTLPYEQYF.

CDR3 bases: TGCAGCGTTGAGGCAGGGGGCGCGTGGACTGAAGCTTTCTTT. It yields the protein CSVEAGGAWTEAFF. This rearrangement joins TRBV29-1 to TRBJ1-1, with TRBD1 matching 8 bases. The germline V gene encodes CDR1 SQVTM and CDR2 ANQGSEA. This CDR3 spans 14 amino acids. V lost 3 bases and J lost 5; bases outside the gene matches: 8.

The V and J genes are TRBV27 and TRBJ2-3; D is undetermined. The CDR3 length is 14 residues. Germline values: CDR1 MNHEY, CDR2 SMNVEV (reference sequence). V lost 5 bases and J lost 0, with 9 bases in between. CDR3 DNA sequence: TGTGCCAGCAGTCCACTCCCCAGCACAGATACGCAGTATTTT. The encoded protein is CASSPLPSTDTQYF.

The rearrangement uses TRBV9 and TRBJ2-1; 7 bases are a match to TRBD2. The trim removed 1 base at V and 4 bases at J, leaving 8 bases unmatched. The CDR3 has 16 residues. CDR1 SGDLS and CDR2 YYNGEE come from the germline V gene. The CDR3: CASSVISGTTYNEQFF. The CDR3 DNA follows: TGTGCCAGCAGCGTAATAAGCGGGACGACATACAATGAGCAGTTCTTC.

The chain joins TRBV2 to TRBJ1-4; TRBD1 might be the D (5 bases). The length of the CDR3 is 15 residues. Trimming removed 1 base from V and 7 bases from J, with 13 bases in between. CDR1 and CDR2 from the germline V gene are SNHLY and FYNNEI. CDR3 nucleotide sequence: TGTGCCAGCAGTGAAGAACCGGTTGGGGGTGAAAAACTGTTTTTT. This sequence encodes CASSEEPVGGEKLFF. Together with reference TRBV2 and TRBJ1-4, the CDR3 gives the full variable domain: EPEVTQTPSHQVTQMGQEVILRCVPISNHLYFYWYRQILGQKVEFLVSFYNNEISEKSEIFDDQFSVERPDGSNFTLKIRSTKLEDSAMYFCASSEEPVGGEKLFFGSGTQLSVL.

The chain couples TRBV6-5 to TRBJ2-5, with no clear D. CDR3 length: 13 residues. Trimming removed 7 bases from V and 5 bases from J, with 14 bases in between. Per the germline V gene, CDR1 is MNHEY and CDR2 is SVGAGI. In DNA form, the CDR3 reads TGTGCCAGCAAACATCCGGCGAGGGAGACCCAGTACTTC. It specifies CASKHPARETQYF.